Listed here are 9 T cell receptor beta chains from one sample, sequenced in a study of Graves' ophthalmopathy and Graves' hyperthyroidism. RNA transcripts served as template for amplifying TCR beta CDR3 sequences. After a first-round RT-PCR with HTBI primers, a second-round multiplex PCR was run. MiXCR, run by TCRdb on the multiplex PCR reads, gives a single entry per CDR3 protein. This repertoire shows roughly 420,000 distinct CDR3 sequences, 21% found once; its top ten account for around 3%. The material sequenced was peripheral blood. These receptors came from a woman aged 18-30 years with stable Graves' hyperthyroidism.

The sample holds many counts of this clonotype. The chain has TRBV20-1 and TRBJ2-7, with 10 bases lining up with TRBD2. There are 13 residues in the CDR3. With V trimmed by 3 bases and J by 5 bases, 4 bases remained unmatched. Germline values: CDR1 DFQATT, CDR2 SNEGSKA (reference sequence). The CDR3 here is CSASLAGVNEQYF. DNA of the CDR3: TGCAGTGCTAGTCTAGCGGGAGTCAACGAGCAGTACTTC.

This clonotype was observed a handful of times. The chain is built from TRBV27 and TRBJ1-2; D unclear. The length of the CDR3 is 14 residues. The germline gives CDR1 MNHEY, CDR2 SMNVEV (reference sequence). The germline V and J ends were trimmed by 0 bases and 4 bases, with 9 bases remaining between them. The CDR3 loop reads CASSLSPRTYGYTF. The CDR3, as DNA: TGTGCCAGCAGTTTATCTCCCCGAACCTATGGCTACACCTTC.

This clonotype was seen many times. V is TRBV30 and J is TRBJ1-5; 7 bases fit TRBD1. V was clipped by 8 bases and J by 7 bases; unmatched bases: 14. The CDR3 loop spans 14 amino acids. Germline V gene sequence: CDR1 GTSNPN, CDR2 SVGIG (reference sequence). DNA of the CDR3: TGTGCCCTGGCCAAGACAGGGCTCCGACAGCCCCAGCATTTT. Protein product: CALAKTGLRQPQHF.

Many counts were recorded for this clonotype. This chain joins TRBV28 and TRBJ2-7, with 9 positions matching TRBD1. The germline V gene has CDR1 MDHEN and CDR2 SYDVKM. V was clipped by 5 bases and J by 7 bases; unmatched bases: 6. The CDR3 runs 13 residues. The CDR3 loop reads CASSPWDRAEQYF. The CDR3 DNA is TGTGCCAGCAGTCCCTGGGACAGGGCAGAGCAGTACTTC.

This clonotype was counted at least ten times. The chain couples TRBV6-5 to TRBJ2-2; D possibly corresponds to TRBD1 (6 bases). This CDR3 is 16 amino acids long. The V gene's germline CDR1 is MNHEY and CDR2 SVGAGI. V was pared by 7 bases and J by 3 bases, with 18 bases between. CDR3 in DNA: TGTGCCAGCATTACGCGGGCGAAGGGGGACACCGGGGAGCTGTTTTTT. This encodes CASITRAKGDTGELFF.

This clonotype was counted between two and nine times. The genes are TRBV12-5 and TRBJ1-2; 7 bases are a match to TRBD1. Germline CDR1 reads LGHNT; CDR2 reads FRNRAP. This CDR3 is built from 16 residues. The trim removed 1 base at V and 2 bases at J, leaving 7 bases unmatched. In DNA, the CDR3 is TGTGCTAGTGGTTTGGCCGCCGGGACAGCGAACTATGGCTACACCTTC. Its protein product is CASGLAAGTANYGYTF.

This clonotype was observed at least ten times. The chain couples TRBV28 to TRBJ1-5; possible D gene TRBD1, 6 bases. Trimming removed 8 bases from V and 2 bases from J, with 19 bases in between. CDR1 and CDR2 (germline): MDHEN, SYDVKM. This CDR3 contains 16 residues. The DNA of the CDR3 is TGTGCCAGCTTTAGGGTCCGACAGGACCGCAATCAGCCCCAGCATTTT. Its translation is CASFRVRQDRNQPQHF. Full variable domain (remainder filled in from reference TRBV28 and TRBJ1-5): DVKVTQSSRYLVKRTGEKVFLECVQDMDHENMFWYRQDPGLGLRLIYFSYDVKMKEKGDIPEGYSVSREKKERFSLILESASTNQTSMYLCASFRVRQDRNQPQHFGDGTRLSIL.

This clonotype has just one count. The V call is TRBV20-1, the J call TRBJ2-5; 8 bases fit TRBD2. The V gene end was trimmed by 2 bases and the J gene end by 1 base; junction bases not matched to a gene: 3. CDR1 and CDR2 from the germline V gene are DFQATT and SNEGSKA (reference sequence). The CDR3 has 14 residues. The CDR3 here is CSARLSGIQETQYF. The CDR3, as DNA: TGCAGTGCTAGACTTAGCGGGATCCAAGAGACCCAGTACTTC.

This clonotype was seen many times. CDR3 region: CATSRDAGKETQYF. The CDR3 DNA is TGTGCCACCAGCAGAGATGCGGGGAAGGAGACCCAGTACTTC. This chain uses TRBV15 with TRBJ2-5; possible D gene TRBD2, 6 bases. This CDR3 contains 14 residues. The germline V gene encodes CDR1 LNHNV and CDR2 YYDKDF (reference sequence). V lost 0 bases and J lost 5, with 10 bases in between.